The clone carrying this T cell receptor beta chain was counted between two and nine times. Its antigen is unknown. Extraction yielded at least 5 micrograms of total RNA per sample. The entry originates in a study of blood T cells in healthy people across ages. Study in general: About one barcoded beta molecule was captured per two T cells (by template switching). Study-level points and caveats: A roughly linear fall in TCR beta diversity per million T cells was seen with increasing age. Higher diversity and more naive CD4+ cells were features of long-lived donors, compared to aged donors.

Next came a second PCR, run for roughly 6 to 11 cycles, which used a sample-barcoded 5' primer along with a J-beta primer mix. MiXCR, run by TCRdb on the 5' RACE reads, gives a single entry per CDR3 protein. This sample has hundreds of thousands of distinct CDR3 sequences; under 55% occur once, and the top ten carry approximately 20%. The germline V gene encodes CDR1 LGHDT and CDR2 YNNKEL (reference sequence). V was clipped by 2 bases and J by 0 bases; unmatched bases: 9. This CDR3 is 19 amino acids long. The sequenced sample was blood. The receptor's source is a man in his 60s in good health. This chain joins TRBV3-1 and TRBJ2-1, with 11 nucleotides matching TRBD2. The CDR3 is CASSQRLAGGSLSYNEQFF. Written as DNA, the CDR3 is TGTGCCAGCAGCCAACGTCTAGCGGGGGGCTCCCTCTCCTACAATGAGCAGTTCTTC.